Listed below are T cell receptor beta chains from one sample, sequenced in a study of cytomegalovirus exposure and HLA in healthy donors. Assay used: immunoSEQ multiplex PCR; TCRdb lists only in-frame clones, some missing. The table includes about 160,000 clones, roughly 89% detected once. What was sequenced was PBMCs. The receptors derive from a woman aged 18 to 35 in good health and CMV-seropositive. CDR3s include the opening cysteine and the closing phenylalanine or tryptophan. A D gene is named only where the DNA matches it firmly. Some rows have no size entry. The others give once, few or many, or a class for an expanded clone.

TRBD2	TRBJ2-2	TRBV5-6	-	CASSGGLGMSGELFF	TGTGCCAGCAGCGGGGGACTAGGAATGAGCGGGGAGCTGTTTTTT
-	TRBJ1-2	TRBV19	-	CATTPGLNYGYTF	TGTGCCACTACGCCGGGACTCAACTATGGCTACACCTTC
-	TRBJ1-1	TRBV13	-	CASTKGVDTEAFF	TGTGCCAGCACGAAGGGAGTGGACACTGAAGCTTTCTTT
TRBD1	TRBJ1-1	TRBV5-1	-	CASSETGPSTEAFF	TGCGCCAGCAGCGAGACAGGGCCCTCCACTGAAGCTTTCTTT
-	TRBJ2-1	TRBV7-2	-	CASSSANLNNEQFF	TGTGCCAGCAGCTCCGCGAACCTGAACAATGAGCAGTTCTTC
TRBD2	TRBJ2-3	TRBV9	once	CASSVGSGIRDTQYF	TGTGCCAGCAGCGTAGGTAGCGGGATTCGAGATACGCAGTATTTT
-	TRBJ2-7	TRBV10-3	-	CAISGGQYEQYF	TGTGCCATCAGTGGCGGGCAGTACGAGCAGTACTTC
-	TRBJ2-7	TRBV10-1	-	CASSESGRTYEQYF	TGCGCCAGCAGTGAGTCGGGGCGGACCTACGAGCAGTACTTC
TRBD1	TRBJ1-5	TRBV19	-	CASQVQGAQQPQHF	TGTGCCAGTCAAGTACAGGGGGCTCAGCAGCCCCAGCATTTT
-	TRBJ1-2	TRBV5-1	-	CASSLVVEEGYTF	TGCGCCAGCAGCTTGGTGGTCGAGGAGGGCTACACCTTC
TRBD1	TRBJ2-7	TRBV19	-	CASRPSLDRAPYEQYF	TGTGCCAGTAGACCTTCCCTTGACAGGGCCCCCTACGAGCAGTACTTC
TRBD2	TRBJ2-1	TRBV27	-	CASSFEREYNEQFF	TGTGCCAGCAGTTTCGAGCGGGAGTACAATGAGCAGTTCTTC
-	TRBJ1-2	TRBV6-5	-	CASSYEGGMSYGYTF	TGTGCCAGCAGTTACGAGGGGGGGATGAGCTATGGCTACACCTTC
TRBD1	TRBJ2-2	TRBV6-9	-	CASTLRQGERTGELFF	TGTGCCAGCACCCTGAGACAGGGGGAGAGGACCGGGGAGCTGTTTTTT
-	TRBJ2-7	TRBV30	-	CALITPGLRYEQYF	TGTGCCTTGATCACACCGGGACTGAGATACGAGCAGTACTTC
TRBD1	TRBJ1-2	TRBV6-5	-	CAIGQGGPYGYTF	TGTGCCATTGGACAGGGAGGTCCCTATGGCTACACCTTC
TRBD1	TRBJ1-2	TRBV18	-	CASSPRTGGEANYGYTF	TGTGCCAGCTCACCCAGGACAGGGGGCGAAGCTAACTATGGCTACACCTTC
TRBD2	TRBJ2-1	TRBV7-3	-	CASSPRPERGLVHEQFF	TGTGCCAGCAGCCCGCGACCGGAACGGGGACTAGTCCATGAGCAGTTCTTC
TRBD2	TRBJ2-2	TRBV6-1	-	CASSEPSGVTGELFF	TGTGCCAGCAGTGAACCTAGCGGTGTCACCGGGGAGCTGTTTTTT
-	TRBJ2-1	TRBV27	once	CASSLSGRNEQFF	TGTGCCAGCAGCCTCTCTGGGCGCAATGAGCAGTTCTTC
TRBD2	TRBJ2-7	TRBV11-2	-	CASSPRLAGAYEQYF	TGTGCCAGCAGTCCGCGACTAGCGGGCGCCTACGAGCAGTACTTC
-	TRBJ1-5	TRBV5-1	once	CASSVGDGNQPQHF	TGCGCCAGCAGTGTAGGGGATGGCAATCAGCCCCAGCATTTT
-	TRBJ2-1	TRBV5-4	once	CASSLDSIAYNEQFF	TGTGCCAGCAGCCTCGACAGCATAGCCTACAATGAGCAGTTCTTC
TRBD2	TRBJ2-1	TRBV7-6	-	CASSRNSGRMGNEQFF	TGTGCCAGCAGCCGAAATAGCGGGAGGATGGGGAATGAGCAGTTCTTC
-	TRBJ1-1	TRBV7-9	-	CASSLTGGETEAFF	TGTGCCAGCAGCTTAACGGGGGGCGAGACTGAAGCTTTCTTT
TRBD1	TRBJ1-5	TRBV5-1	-	CASSQDPGGNQPQHF	TGCGCCAGCAGCCAAGACCCAGGGGGGAATCAGCCCCAGCATTTT
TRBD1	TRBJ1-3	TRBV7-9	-	CASSPWDSGPIYF	TGTGCCAGCAGCCCCTGGGACAGCGGTCCCATATATTTT
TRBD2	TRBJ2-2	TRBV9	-	CASSTSGPNTGELFF	TGTGCCAGCAGCACTAGCGGGCCCAACACCGGGGAGCTGTTTTTT
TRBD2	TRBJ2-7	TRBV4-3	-	CASSRNLAGLAGDEQYF	TGCGCCAGCAGCCGAAATCTAGCGGGACTAGCGGGAGACGAGCAGTACTTC
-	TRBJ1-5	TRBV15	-	CATSSGLLNQPQHF	TGTGCCACCAGCTCGGGATTACTCAATCAGCCCCAGCATTTT
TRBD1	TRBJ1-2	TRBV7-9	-	CASSPGQGSYTF	TGTGCCAGCAGCCCCGGACAGGGTAGCTACACCTTC
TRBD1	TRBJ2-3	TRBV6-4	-	CASSDGGQGTDTQYF	TGTGCCAGCAGTGATGGGGGACAGGGCACAGATACGCAGTATTTT
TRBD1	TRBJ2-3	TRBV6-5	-	CASRPTGTDTQYF	TGTGCCAGCAGACCGACAGGGACAGATACGCAGTATTTT
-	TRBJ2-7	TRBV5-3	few	CARSFRRTYQYF	TGTGCCAGAAGCTTCAGGCGCACTTATCAGTACTTC
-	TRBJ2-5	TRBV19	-	CASSVMEGQETQYF	TGTGCCAGTAGCGTAATGGAGGGACAAGAGACCCAGTACTTC
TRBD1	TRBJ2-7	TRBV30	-	CAWSVGVGQFYEQYF	TGTGCCTGGAGTGTCGGCGTGGGACAGTTCTACGAGCAGTACTTC
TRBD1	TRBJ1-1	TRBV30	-	CAWIVPGQGRVGTEAFF	TGTGCCTGGATTGTACCGGGACAGGGGAGGGTGGGCACTGAAGCTTTCTTT